A few counts support the clone carrying this TCR beta chain. Its specificity is not known. TCR beta CDR3 amplification used RNA transcripts. Second-round multiplex PCR followed a first-round RT-PCR using HTBI primers. TCRdb itself ran the multiplex PCR reads through MiXCR, one entry per CDR3 protein. The data hold some 750,000 distinct CDR3 sequences, with around 40% observed a single time. This sample is drawn from a study of Graves' ophthalmopathy and Graves' hyperthyroidism. Study results and caveats: In predicting ophthalmopathy progression, the model reached over 70% sensitivity and under 75% specificity. Most expanded clonotypes in thyroid above 0.001 frequency also showed up in blood.

In germline, CDR1 is DFQATT, CDR2 SNEGSKA (reference sequence). There are 17 residues in the CDR3. The germline V and J ends were trimmed by 1 base and 1 base, with 16 bases remaining between them. Every ophthalmopathy donor presented moderate-to-severe activity, CAS ≥3, NOSPECS ≥4 and duration under 3 months. PBMCs came from roughly 10 ml of fresh peripheral blood. The sample taken for sequencing was peripheral blood. This TCR was recovered from an adult man with Graves' ophthalmopathy. This chain uses TRBV20-1 with TRBJ2-2; D may be TRBD2 (6 bases). The CDR3 DNA reads TGCAGTGCTAGAGTGCCGGGGATCGGGAGGAACACCGGGGAGCTGTTTTTT. It codes for CSARVPGIGRNTGELFF.